The rows below give T cell receptor beta chains drawn from one sample of a study of vaccination and CD4 T cells after COVID-19. A single record per CDR3 protein comes from TCRdb applying MiXCR to the PCR reads. The table lists about 7,800 distinct CDR3 sequences, roughly 58% of them singletons. Antigen specificity for these receptors is unknown. What was sequenced was CD4+ T cells from blood, cultured in vitro. These receptors originate from a human donor who had recovered from COVID-19. Both conserved end residues are part of each CDR3. Fields, in order: J gene, D gene, V gene, clone size, CDR3 protein, CDR3 DNA. A D gene is named only where the DNA matches it firmly. Size is stated for part of the rows, as once, few or many counts, or as a class when the clone is expanded.

TRBJ2-5,NA,TRBV6-1,few,CASREGPETQYF,TGTGCCAGCAGGGAGGGGCCGGAGACCCAGTACTTC
TRBJ2-7,TRBD1,TRBV19,NA,CASSAPGTGGYEQYF,TGTGCCAGTAGTGCCCCCGGGACAGGGGGCTACGAGCAGTACTTC
TRBJ2-3,NA,TRBV21-1,few,CASSKAPSNGPASTDTQYF,TGTGCCAGCAGCAAAGCCCCCAGTAACGGCCCGGCTAGCACAGATACGCAGTATTTT
TRBJ2-7,NA,TRBV7-9,NA,CASTSSGASYEQYF,TGTGCCAGCACCTCATCAGGGGCCTCCTACGAGCAGTACTTC
TRBJ2-1,NA,TRBV6-1,NA,CASSDVTNSNEQFF,TGTGCCAGCAGCGATGTGACTAACTCCAATGAGCAGTTCTTC
TRBJ1-2,NA,TRBV6-1,NA,CASKGEGGYGYTF,TGTGCCTCCAAAGGCGAGGGAGGCTATGGCTACACCTTC
TRBJ1-6,TRBD1,TRBV7-2,few,CASSTDRVDSPLHF,TGTGCCAGCAGCACCGACAGGGTAGATTCACCCCTCCACTTT
TRBJ1-2,TRBD1,TRBV7-2,few,CASSRDSYGYTF,TGTGCCAGCAGTCGGGACAGCTATGGCTACACCTTC
TRBJ1-2,NA,TRBV7-9,NA,CASTLRARESGYGYTF,TGTGCCAGCACCCTCCGCGCCAGGGAAAGTGGATATGGCTACACCTTC
TRBJ1-2,TRBD1,TRBV19,few,CASKEGATYGYTF,TGTGCCAGTAAAGAGGGGGCGACCTATGGCTACACCTTC
TRBJ1-2,NA,TRBV28,NA,CASSFGTSNYGYTF,TGTGCCAGCAGTTTTGGGACATCTAACTATGGCTACACCTTC
TRBJ1-5,TRBD1,TRBV12-3/TRBV12-4,NA,CASSLDRGNQPQHF,TGTGCCAGCAGTCTCGACAGGGGCAATCAGCCCCAGCATTTT
TRBJ2-3,TRBD2,TRBV7-9,few,CASSSLTSGRAADTQYF,TGTGCCAGCAGCTCCCTCACTAGCGGGAGGGCCGCAGATACGCAGTATTTT
TRBJ1-2,NA,TRBV20-1,few,CSADAGFGGYTF,TGCAGTGCGGACGCAGGGTTCGGCGGCTACACCTTC
TRBJ1-1,TRBD1,TRBV19,few,CASRPTGGQTEAFF,TGTGCCAGTAGACCTACAGGGGGGCAGACTGAAGCTTTCTTT
TRBJ2-3,NA,TRBV7-9,NA,CASSNRASASTDTQYF,TGTGCCAGCAGCAACCGGGCTTCCGCTAGCACAGATACGCAGTATTTT
TRBJ2-7,TRBD1,TRBV2,NA,CASSAGTGPYEQYF,TGTGCCAGCAGTGCTGGGACAGGGCCCTACGAGCAGTACTTC
TRBJ2-7,NA,TRBV7-9,NA,CASSLAAHYEQYF,TGTGCCAGCAGCTTAGCAGCCCACTACGAGCAGTACTTC
TRBJ1-1,NA,TRBV19,NA,CASRLRGLNTEAFF,TGTGCCAGTAGACTCCGGGGCTTGAACACTGAAGCTTTCTTT
TRBJ2-7,TRBD1,TRBV10-3,NA,CAISKGTGGSYEQYF,TGTGCCATCAGCAAGGGGACAGGGGGCTCCTACGAGCAGTACTTC
TRBJ2-7,NA,TRBV6-5,NA,CASSYGAGASYEQYF,TGTGCCAGCAGTTACGGTGCAGGGGCCTCCTACGAGCAGTACTTC
TRBJ2-7,NA,TRBV6-2/TRBV6-3,NA,CASRDSYEQYF,TGTGCCAGCAGGGACTCCTACGAGCAGTACTTC
TRBJ2-1,TRBD2,TRBV20-1,few,CSARDRGLAGGSVEQFF,TGCAGTGCTAGAGATCGAGGACTAGCGGGAGGGTCGGTTGAGCAGTTCTTC
TRBJ2-2,NA,TRBV7-9,few,CASSPPGRTGELFF,TGTGCCAGCAGCCCACCGGGACGCACCGGGGAGCTGTTTTTT
TRBJ2-7,TRBD2,TRBV2,NA,CASRGTSGGYEQYF,TGTGCCAGCAGGGGGACTAGCGGGGGCTACGAGCAGTACTTC
TRBJ1-5,NA,TRBV20-1,NA,CSARPTEYSNQPQHF,TGCAGTGCTAGGCCGACAGAGTATAGCAATCAGCCCCAGCATTTT
TRBJ2-3,NA,TRBV19,few,CASSPPGRTDTQYF,TGTGCCAGTAGCCCCCCTGGGCGCACAGATACGCAGTATTTT
TRBJ2-7,NA,TRBV2,NA,CASTDENYEQYF,TGTGCCAGTACGGACGAGAACTACGAGCAGTACTTC